The next 21 T cell receptor beta chains were all read from a single sample in a study of regulatory T cells in long-lasting Graves disease. Time point given: persistent/refractory GD, antithyroid drugs over 5 years with positive TRAb. PBMC RNA served as the TCR library source. Libraries of TCR beta came from iRepertoire HTBI primers plus Arm-PCR of CDR3 regions. TCRdb passed the multiplex PCR reads through MiXCR, listing each CDR3 protein once. The sample includes roughly 500,000 distinct CDR3 sequences, less than 25% seen only once; the top ten take about 7.8%. Here the sequenced sample was peripheral blood mononuclear cells (PBMCs), taken when the disease was refractory, from a patient treated with antithyroid drugs. These receptors all come from a female donor with Graves disease.

The CDR3 DNA reads TGTGCCAGCAGCCAAGGAGGCACAGATACGCAGTATTTT. It is translated as CASSQGGTDTQYF. The chain links TRBV3-1 to TRBJ2-3; no clear D gene. The V end was cut by 1 base, the J end by 1 base, with 3 bases between. Germline V gene data show CDR1 as LGHDT and CDR2 as YNNKEL (reference sequence). The CDR3 is 13 amino acids.

This clonotype was seen a handful of times. This sequence joins TRBV29-1 and TRBJ2-7, with 8 bases lining up with TRBD2. V was clipped by 4 bases and J by 4 bases; unmatched bases: 12. Per germline, CDR1 SQVTM and CDR2 ANQGSEA. The CDR3 consists of 15 residues. In nucleotides, the CDR3 is TGCAGCGTTGTTGCGGTGACTAGCGAAGTTTACGAGCAGTACTTC. Translating gives CSVVAVTSEVYEQYF.

Concerning this clonotype itself: A much bigger clone sits one base away, suggesting this may be a read error. V gene TRBV6-2 or TRBV6-3 combines with J gene TRBJ2-5; TRBD1 is a possible D gene (6 bases). This CDR3 has 15 residues. Trimming took 5 bases from V and 1 from J, leaving 14 bases between them. In germline, CDR1 is MNHEY, CDR2 SVGEGT. The CDR3 bases are TGTGCCAGCAGTCATCGGGCGGACAGCCAAGAGACCCAGTACTTC. It codes for CASSHRADSQETQYF.

This clonotype has just one count. The chain recombines TRBV5-4 with TRBJ1-1; 11 bases map to TRBD1. V shed 4 bases, J shed 4 bases, and the junction held 6 bases outside the gene matches. CDR1 and CDR2 from the germline V gene are SGHNT and YYREEE (reference sequence). CDR3 length: 15 residues. CDR3 amino acids: CASSDRDRGFTEAFF. CDR3 sequence (DNA): TGTGCCAGCAGCGACCGGGACAGGGGGTTCACTGAAGCTTTCTTT.

This clonotype was detected a few times. V and J are TRBV29-1 and TRBJ1-4; TRBD1 aligns across 8 bases. The CDR3 sequence is 13 residues long. Germline V lookup: CDR1 SQVTM, CDR2 ANQGSEA. As DNA, the CDR3 is TGCAGTATTAGGGGCAGGGGGCGTGAAAAACTGTTTTTT. Protein sequence: CSIRGRGREKLFF.

In this sample, this clonotype turned up many times. This chain connects TRBV6-5 to TRBJ1-2; D may be TRBD1 (6 bases). The CDR3 sequence is 14 residues long. The germline V gene has CDR1 MNHEY and CDR2 SVGAGI. Trimming took off 6 bases at V and 7 bases at J, with 18 bases between the two ends. This CDR3 reads CASSYDRTLRGYTF. The CDR3 DNA is TGTGCCAGCAGCTACGACAGGACTTTACGTGGCTACACCTTC.

In its sample, this clonotype was seen many times. The chain couples TRBV27 to TRBJ2-5, with 11 nucleotides matching TRBD1. The junction had 10 bases not matched to a gene; V was cut back by 6 bases and J by 7 bases. The CDR3 contains 15 residues. CDR1 and CDR2 from the germline V gene are MNHEY and SMNVEV (reference sequence). The DNA of the CDR3 is TGTGCCAGCAGGATCGGGACAGGGGGGTTTGGGACCCAGTACTTC. This codes for CASRIGTGGFGTQYF.

In its sample, this clonotype was seen many times. J is TRBJ2-7 and V is TRBV7-2, with a possible D match to TRBD2 (6 bases). The CDR3 has 15 residues. V lost 1 base and J lost 7, with 17 bases in between. The germline V gene encodes CDR1 SGHTA and CDR2 FQGNSA. CDR3 residues: CASSLGSAGLFEQYF. The CDR3 DNA follows: TGTGCCAGCAGCTTAGGTTCAGCGGGCCTTTTTGAGCAGTACTTC.

There are a few counts of this clonotype. The chain couples TRBV4-1 to TRBJ1-1; the D gene is possibly TRBD1 (6 bases). Per germline, CDR1 MGHRA and CDR2 YSYEKL. This CDR3 has 17 residues. The V and J ends lost 0 bases and 4 bases respectively, with 18 bases between them. Here the CDR3 reads CASSQDLGGAAGTEAFF. The CDR3 nucleotides read TGCGCCAGCAGCCAAGATTTGGGGGGGGCCGCTGGCACTGAAGCTTTCTTT.

CDR3 amino acids: CSAAGLALYEQYF. CDR3 sequence (DNA): TGCAGTGCCGCCGGACTAGCCTTATACGAGCAGTACTTC. The V and J genes are TRBV20-1 and TRBJ2-7, with TRBD2 identical over 8 bases. Germline V gives CDR1 DFQATT, CDR2 SNEGSKA (reference sequence). This CDR3 has 13 amino acids. V lost 6 bases and J lost 4; bases outside the gene matches: 8.

In this sample, this clonotype turned up many times. The chain combines TRBV7-9 with TRBJ2-7; 8 bases line up with TRBD2. V was clipped by 5 bases and J by 6 bases; unmatched bases: 12. The CDR3 is 15 residues long. Looked up from germline, CDR1 is SEHNR and CDR2 is FQNEAQ (reference sequence). CDR3 in amino acids: CASSPFAGGGPEQYF. CDR3 DNA: TGTGCCAGCAGCCCCTTTGCGGGGGGTGGCCCCGAGCAGTACTTC.

This clonotype was detected many times. This chain links TRBV19 with TRBJ1-2, with a possible D match to TRBD1 (6 bases). Germline V gene data show CDR1 as LNHDA and CDR2 as SQIVND (reference sequence). V lost 9 bases and J 7 bases, leaving 21 bases between the germline ends. The CDR3 consists of 14 residues. DNA for the CDR3: TGTGCCAGCAGCACTACGGGGGGGGGCCGTGGCTACACCTTC. Translating gives CASSTTGGGRGYTF.

This clonotype appeared many times. The rearrangement uses TRBV7-2 and TRBJ1-5, with 10 bases lining up with TRBD1. V trimming: 1 base; J trimming: 2 bases; junction bases outside the gene matches: 2. Per germline, CDR1 SGHTA and CDR2 FQGNSA. This CDR3 has 16 residues. The CDR3 nucleotides are TGTGCCAGCAGCTTAGTCGGGACAGGGGGCAATCAGCCCCAGCATTTT. Its translation: CASSLVGTGGNQPQHF.

This clonotype was recorded many times. The chain carries TRBV6-1 and TRBJ2-7; TRBD2 is a possible D gene (6 bases). In germline, CDR1 is MNHNS, CDR2 SASEGT. The V and J ends lost 8 bases and 7 bases respectively, with 21 bases between them. The CDR3 loop spans 14 amino acids. CDR3 DNA sequence: TGTGCCAGCGGAAGGAGGGCCTCTGGCTGGGAGCAGTACTTC. This codes for CASGRRASGWEQYF.

The J gene is TRBJ2-1, the V gene TRBV30; the D is unclear. The CDR3 contains 17 residues. V was shortened by 0 bases and J by 3 bases, with 18 bases between the two germline ends. CDR1 is GTSNPN, CDR2 SVGIG, per germline (reference sequence). DNA for the CDR3: TGTGCCTGGAGTGTACGCTCCCTCTCGGGCCACTACAATGAGCAGTTCTTC. Its protein product is CAWSVRSLSGHYNEQFF.

The chain links TRBV27 to TRBJ1-6; D is possibly TRBD1 (5 bases). The CDR3 is made up of 14 amino acids. Per the germline V gene, CDR1 is MNHEY and CDR2 is SMNVEV (reference sequence). V lost 9 bases to trimming and J lost 0 bases, with 9 bases between them. This CDR3 is CASGGSSYNSPLHF. CDR3 coding DNA: TGTGCCAGTGGGGGGAGCTCCTATAATTCACCCCTCCACTTT.

Many counts were recorded for this clonotype. For the CDR3, the DNA is TGTGCCAGCAGTTTCCGGACGACCACTGAAGCTTTCTTT. The encoded protein is CASSFRTTTEAFF. The chain joins TRBV27 to TRBJ1-1; D remains unclear. Germline V gene data show CDR1 as MNHEY and CDR2 as SMNVEV (reference sequence). The CDR3 consists of 13 residues. V was pared by 3 bases and J by 4 bases, with 9 bases between.

The rearrangement links TRBV20-1 to TRBJ2-7; the D call may be TRBD1 or TRBD2 (5 bases each). CDR3 size: 14 residues. CDR1 DFQATT and CDR2 SNEGSKA come from the germline V gene (reference sequence). The ends were cut back, 3 bases at V and 2 bases at J, with 14 bases in the middle. CDR3 DNA sequence: TGCAGTGCTAGTGGGAGACAGAACACCTACGAGCAGTACTTC. Encoded protein: CSASGRQNTYEQYF.

This clonotype showed up many times. This chain connects TRBV27 to TRBJ2-5, with a weak D call TRBD1 (5 bases). V gave up 0 bases and J gave up 2 bases, with 10 bases separating them. Germline values: CDR1 MNHEY, CDR2 SMNVEV (reference sequence). This CDR3 comprises 15 residues. In DNA, the CDR3 is TGTGCCAGCAGTTTATCGGGCCAGGGTCAAGAGACCCAGTACTTC. Protein sequence: CASSLSGQGQETQYF.

The V and J genes are TRBV7-2 and TRBJ1-2; D is unclear. Trimming stripped 5 bases from V and 8 bases from J, with 12 bases between. This CDR3 contains 12 residues. Germline V gives CDR1 SGHTA, CDR2 FQGNSA. The DNA for the CDR3 is TGTGCCAGCAGCCCGAGCGTTGGGGGCTACACCTTC. Translating it yields CASSPSVGGYTF.

There are many counts of this clonotype. The chain has TRBV20-1 and TRBJ1-1, with no clear D. Germline CDR1 is DFQATT and CDR2 is SNEGSKA (reference sequence). The CDR3 is made up of 12 amino acids. V lost 6 bases to trimming and J lost 5 bases, with 13 bases between them. The CDR3 reads CSALPTGTEAFF. CDR3 sequence (DNA): TGCAGTGCCCTACCCACGGGGACTGAAGCTTTCTTT.